This entry is about one TCR beta chain. Its target is not known. The sample belongs to a study of T cell repertoires in cytomegalovirus infection. This CDR3 has 15 residues. The germline V gene encodes CDR1 ENHRY and CDR2 SYGVKD. Trimming took 0 bases from V and 3 from J; bases not matched to a gene: 4. TCRdb re-analysed the reads in MiXCR, keeping a single row per CDR3 protein. The sample has around 100,000 distinct CDR3 sequences; about 33% are singletons. This TCR came from a human donor in good health (CMV status not recorded). Some clones in this sample may be carry-over from other donors' samples. This material consisted of CD8+ T cells from cultured PBMCs, taken from culture after CMV antigen stimulation. The chain combines TRBV10-3 with TRBJ2-7; TRBD2 aligns across 8 bases. As DNA, the CDR3 is TGTGCCATCAGTGAGTCGACTAGCGTCCTCTACGAGCAGTACTTC. Translating it yields CAISESTSVLYEQYF.